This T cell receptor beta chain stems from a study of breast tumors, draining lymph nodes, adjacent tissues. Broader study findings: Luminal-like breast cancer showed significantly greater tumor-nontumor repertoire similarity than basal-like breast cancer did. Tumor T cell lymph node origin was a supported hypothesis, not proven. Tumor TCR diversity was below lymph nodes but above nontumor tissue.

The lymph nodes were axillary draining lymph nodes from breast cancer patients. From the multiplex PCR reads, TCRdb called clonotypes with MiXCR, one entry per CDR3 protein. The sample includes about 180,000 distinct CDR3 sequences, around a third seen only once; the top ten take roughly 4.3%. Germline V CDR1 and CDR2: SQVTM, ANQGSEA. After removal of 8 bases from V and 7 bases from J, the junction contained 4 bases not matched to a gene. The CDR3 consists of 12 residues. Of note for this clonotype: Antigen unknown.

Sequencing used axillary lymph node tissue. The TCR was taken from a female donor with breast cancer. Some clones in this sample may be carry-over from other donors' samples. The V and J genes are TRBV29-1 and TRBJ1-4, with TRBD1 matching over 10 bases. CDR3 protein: CSSRDRGEKLFF. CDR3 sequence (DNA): TGCAGCTCCCGGGACAGGGGTGAAAAACTGTTTTTT.